This TCR beta chain was sequenced for a study of STAT5B mutations in CD4+ large granular lymphocyte leukemia. Study background: Among healthy controls, a particular HLA allele went with more CDR3 'QG' motifs.

Sequenced by immunoSEQ multiplex PCR; TCRdb stores in-frame clones only, minus some. The table records approximately 31,000 clones, roughly 72% of them present only once. Deletions cut 2 bases from V and 5 bases from J, with 10 bases between. The germline V gene encodes CDR1 MNHNS and CDR2 SASEGT. The CDR3 consists of 14 residues. In its sample, this clone was seen a few times. This sequence joins TRBV6-1 and TRBJ1-5; D gene ambiguous. Sequencing used CD4+ T cells from blood buffy coats. This TCR was recovered from a human donor in good health. The CDR3 loop is CASSEIREYQPQHF. The CDR3 DNA is TGTGCCAGCAGTGAAATAAGGGAATATCAGCCCCAGCATTTT.